This T cell receptor (beta chain) was sequenced during a study of OX40 agonist ivuxolimab in advanced cancers. About the research overall: With a range of roughly 23 to 79, age averaged roughly 60 years, and 75% to 90% were male.

TCRdb's copy holds only in-frame clones and misses some; the assay was immunoSEQ multiplex PCR. This repertoire shows tens of thousands of clones, over 75% found once; its top ten account for 0.3% to 0.4%. Germline assignment: CDR1 SQVTM and CDR2 ANQGSEA. V lost 6 bases to trimming and J lost 7 bases, with 16 bases between them. This CDR3 has 12 amino acids. The sequencing here drew on CD4+ or CD8+ T cells sorted from blood, taken in a trial of the OX40 agonist ivuxolimab. The receptor's source is an adult with an advanced solid tumor such as melanoma, head and neck, liver or kidney cancer. The V and J genes are TRBV29-1 and TRBJ2-7; no firm D call. CDR3 DNA: TGCAGCGTCGTAGACCAGTTACGAGAGCAGTACGTC. Its protein product is CSVVDQLREQYV.